This TCR beta chain was sequenced for a study of cytomegalovirus exposure and HLA in healthy donors. General study points: Immune exposure was documented only through CMV serostatus.

Comments on this clone: No antigen is known for it.

The PCR had 60 Vbeta and 13 Jbeta primers. This table comes from immunoSEQ multiplex PCR, and its TCRdb copy is limited to in-frame clones, with some not included. The sample lists 97,000 or so clones, 80% to 85% occurring once. This CDR3 is built from 12 residues. Germline CDR1 reads SGHTA; CDR2 reads FQGNSA. V was clipped by 4 bases and J by 5 bases, with 9 bases between them. Input material: PBMCs. The receptor was derived from a man aged 40-49 years in good health and CMV-seronegative. This chain joins TRBV7-2 and TRBJ2-7; no reliable D call. The CDR3 DNA follows: TGTGCCAGCAGCTCGGGTGGCGACGAGCAGTACTTC. Translated, it gives CASSSGGDEQYF.